These 10 T cell receptor beta chains were sequenced from one sample in a study of shared clonotypes between healthy human individuals (dated by TCRdb to 2019 to 2021). The library was generated by the immunoSEQ multiplex PCR assay. TCRdb took over this immuneACCESS table, retaining in-frame rearrangements with V and J assigned. Such tables are incomplete; in checked studies, under half of the missing clones stem from an unresolved V gene, and the remainder is unexplained. This sample gives around 1.6 million clones in total; 95% to 99% of them show up just once. Together, the top ten hold 0.4% to 0.55% of the sample. Sequencing input: naive CD4+ T cells sorted from blood. Reading the label with the study, this specimen's cell subset or site is: CD45RA+ positively selected. The origin of the receptors is a man aged 30 to 45 in good health.

The chain joins TRBV6-5 to TRBJ2-2; TRBD1 matches 9 bases. Germline trimming cut 3 bases from V and 3 bases from J; bases unmatched to any gene: 5. The CDR3 has 16 residues. Germline V gene lookup returns CDR1 MNHEY and CDR2 SVGAGI. The CDR3, as DNA: TGTGCCAGCAGTTATTGGGGACAGGGTTACACCGGGGAGCTGTTTTTT. It is translated as CASSYWGQGYTGELFF.

The chain recombines TRBV7-2 with TRBJ2-3; 8 bases line up with TRBD2. Germline CDR1 and CDR2: SGHTA and FQGNSA. J lost 6 bases, V lost 2 bases, and 7 bases had no gene match. This CDR3 is built from 15 residues. As DNA, the CDR3 is TGTGCCAGCAGCTTAAGCGGGAGTCGGAGCGATACGCAGTATTTT. Its translation: CASSLSGSRSDTQYF.

The J gene is TRBJ2-7, the V gene TRBV20-1; D uncertain. Trimming took off 6 bases at V and 4 bases at J, with 7 bases between the two ends. Germline CDR1 DFQATT, CDR2 SNEGSKA (reference sequence). CDR3 length: 10 residues. The CDR3 DNA reads as TGCAGTGCCGTGTATTACGAGCAGTACTTC. It codes for CSAVYYEQYF.

The chain combines TRBV27 with TRBJ2-7, with D possibly matching TRBD1 (6 bases). V was cut by 2 bases and J by 0 bases, with 11 bases left in between. This CDR3 is built from 15 residues. Germline CDR1 reads MNHEY; CDR2 reads SMNVEV (reference sequence). The CDR3 region is CASSLLRDISYEQYF. As DNA, the CDR3 is TGTGCCAGCAGTTTACTCCGGGACATCTCCTACGAGCAGTACTTC.

The chain uses TRBV19 and TRBJ2-5; the match to TRBD2 covers 8 bases. This CDR3 region has 17 residues. CDR1 and CDR2 from the germline V gene are LNHDA and SQIVND (reference sequence). With V trimmed by 5 bases and J by 2 bases, 13 bases remained unmatched. The CDR3 loop is CASSDSVTSASQETQYF. The CDR3 DNA is TGTGCCAGTAGTGATTCGGTGACTAGCGCTTCACAAGAGACCCAGTACTTC.

In this sample, this clone turned up once. This CDR3 is CASSLDGPINTEAFF. The CDR3 DNA sequence: TGTGCCAGCAGCTTGGACGGACCTATCAACACTGAAGCTTTCTTT. The chain has TRBV7-9 and TRBJ1-1, with D unresolved. The CDR3 has 15 amino acids. Germline V CDR1 and CDR2: SEHNR, FQNEAQ (reference sequence). V was pared by 3 bases and J by 2 bases, with 13 bases between.

The J gene is TRBJ2-3, the V gene TRBV11-2; a possible D gene is TRBD1 (6 bases). Germline CDR1 and CDR2: SGHAT and FQNNGV. The CDR3 has 15 residues. With 4 bases removed from V and 0 bases from J, the gap between germline ends came to 11 bases. CDR3: CASSSGTLSTDTQYF. The CDR3 nucleotides read TGTGCCAGCAGCTCGGGGACACTTAGCACAGATACGCAGTATTTT.

The CDR3 DNA reads as TGTGCCAGCAGCATAGGGACTAGCGGGAGGGCCGACAATGAGCAGTTCTTC. Translation gives CASSIGTSGRADNEQFF. This chain links TRBV7-3 with TRBJ2-1; 16 nucleotides align to TRBD2. The junction had 6 bases not matched to a gene; V was cut back by 5 bases and J by 5 bases. CDR1 is SGHTA, CDR2 FQGTGA, per germline. This CDR3 spans 17 amino acids. Complete variable domain (other parts from reference TRBV7-3 and TRBJ2-1): GAGVSQTPSNKVTEKGKYVELRCDPISGHTALYWYRQSLGQGPEFLIYFQGTGAADDSGLPNDRFFAVRPEGSVSTLKIQRTERGDSAVYLCASSIGTSGRADNEQFFGPGTRLTVL.

This sequence joins TRBV28 and TRBJ2-7, with 14 bases aligning to TRBD2. This CDR3 is built from 16 residues. Germline CDR1 MDHEN, CDR2 SYDVKM. Unmatched junction bases numbered 5, after V lost 4 bases and J lost 3 bases. The chain's CDR3 is CASSSPGLAGDYEQYF. CDR3 bases: TGTGCCAGCAGTTCGCCGGGACTAGCGGGAGACTACGAGCAGTACTTC.

The chain joins TRBV7-9 to TRBJ1-1, with 7 bases lining up with TRBD1. The germline CDR1 and CDR2 sequences are SEHNR and FQNEAQ (reference sequence). The V gene end was trimmed by 5 bases and the J gene end by 1 base; junction bases not matched to a gene: 4. The CDR3 spans 14 residues. DNA of the CDR3: TGTGCCAGCAGCCCGGACAGGCCGAACACTGAAGCTTTCTTT. Its translation is CASSPDRPNTEAFF.